This record looks at one T cell receptor (beta chain) sequence and its context. Original processing methods: The authors estimated nucleated cell counts from reference gene primer amplification. TCRdb keeps only in-frame clones here, not all; method: immunoSEQ multiplex PCR. The DNA was the basis for D and trimming; V, J and clone size are from that table. The profile covers 200,000 to 250,000 clones, with 70% to 90% appearing a single time and 10% to 13% taken by the ten largest. CDR3 length: 14 amino acids. In germline, CDR1 is MDHEN, CDR2 SYDVKM. The ends were cut back, 1 base at V and 2 bases at J, with 8 bases in the middle. Patients at the Seattle site were enrolled during active infection and followed longitudinally. This sample stems from a study of blood T cell repertoires in COVID-19. Whole-study context: There were acute and convalescent COVID-19 samples, and they came from the United States, Italy and Spain. Sample material is recorded as cDNA or gDNA derived from T cells, B-cell-depleted T cells, or PBMCs.

The source material was peripheral blood. The clonotype was recovered from a woman between 45 and 65 years old with COVID-19, enrolled during active disease. The V call is TRBV28, the J call TRBJ1-2, with a tentative D call TRBD1 (6 bases). CDR3 DNA sequence: TGTGCCAGCAGTTTATCCCAGGGGAACTATGGCTACACCTTC. Translated: CASSLSQGNYGYTF.